This T cell receptor beta chain was sequenced during a study of CD8+CD57+ T cells in acquired aplastic anemia. Whole-study findings and limits: Any difference that existed in CD8+ Simpson's diversity between patients and controls was not significant.

Profiling that covered TCR beta VDJ and CDR3 relied on genomic DNA as its template. MiXCR was run by TCRdb on the reads, yielding one entry per CDR3 protein. The data contain hundreds of thousands of distinct CDR3 sequences, under 80% of them singletons. This CDR3 is 16 amino acids long. CDR1 is LGHNA, CDR2 YNFKEQ, per germline. Trimming took 0 bases from V and 1 from J, leaving 10 bases between them. The sample holds many counts of this clonotype. The target antigen is unknown. The receptor's source is a human donor in good health, serving as a control. This chain uses TRBV4-2 with TRBJ2-1; D possibly corresponds to TRBD2 (6 bases). The sample comprised sorted CD4+, CD8+, or CD8+CD57+ T cells (not recorded which) from PBMCs. The CDR3 loop is CASSQEGGESYNEQFF. CDR3 coding DNA: TGTGCCAGCAGCCAAGAGGGCGGGGAATCCTACAATGAGCAGTTCTTC.